This T cell receptor beta chain was obtained from a study of vaccination and CD4 T cells after COVID-19. Background on the study: Post-vaccine specimens were obtained a median roughly 74 days after dose two (range 14 to 241).

Noted time point: late sampling 161 to 241 days after vaccination in three convalescent patients. CDR1 is MDHEN and CDR2 is SYDVKM in the germline V gene. V dropped 3 bases and J dropped 5 bases, with 19 bases sitting between them. This CDR3 has 16 residues. MiXCR was run by TCRdb on the PCR reads, yielding one entry per CDR3 protein. This table holds 30,000 to 40,000 distinct CDR3 sequences, more than 35% found once. This sequence was found in a human donor who had recovered from COVID-19. The sequencing here drew on CD4+ T cells from blood, taken about 7 months after SARS-CoV-2 vaccination. V and J are TRBV28 and TRBJ1-1; tentatively, D is TRBD1 (5 bases). The chain's CDR3 is CASSFNGGEMDTEAFF. CDR3 DNA sequence: TGTGCCAGCAGTTTTAATGGGGGGGAGATGGATACTGAAGCTTTCTTT.